The clone carrying this TCR beta chain showed up many times. Antigen: not known. Trimming removed 2 bases from V and 7 bases from J; junction bases left unmatched: 4. The CDR3 extends over 14 amino acids. Germline CDR1 is SGHAT and CDR2 is FQNNGV. Attached unique molecular identifiers marked individual cDNA molecules. Each CDR3 protein gets one entry after TCRdb re-called the 5' RACE reads with MiXCR. The repertoire has some 30,000 distinct CDR3 sequences, under 7.5% of them found once; the top ten carry 30% to 45%. This sample was taken from a study of early T cells in non-severe SARS-CoV-2 infection. Study background: The chains were unpaired, and the sequenced material was bulk RNA from unsorted whole blood. Findings and caveats of the study: The study's VDJdb matching favored anti-spike CD8 responses and missed private and CD4 specificities.

This chain joins TRBV11-2 and TRBJ2-5, with 10 bases fitting TRBD2. Input material: whole blood. This TCR came from an adult who was a healthcare worker with PCR-confirmed SARS-CoV-2 infection or an uninfected control (not recorded which). CDR3 sequence reads: CASSLRAGGTTQYF. In nucleotides, the CDR3 is TGTGCCAGCAGCTTAAGAGCGGGGGGGACGACCCAGTACTTC.